Each of the 24 T cell receptor beta chains below was sequenced from the same sample in a study of blood T cell repertoires in COVID-19. Sequenced by immunoSEQ multiplex PCR; TCRdb stores in-frame clones only, minus some. The sample contains about 52,000 clones, more than 70% of which appear only once. Input material: peripheral blood. The receptors come from a woman of 80 years or more with acute or convalescent COVID-19.

This chain connects TRBV7-3 to TRBJ2-2; 12 bases fit TRBD2. Germline CDR1 and CDR2: SGHTA and FQGTGA. This CDR3 has 15 amino acids. Trimming removed 2 bases from V and 6 bases from J; junction bases left unmatched: 1. The CDR3: CASSLGLAGPGELFF. CDR3 nucleotides: TGTGCCAGCAGCTTAGGACTAGCGGGACCCGGGGAGCTGTTTTTT.

J is TRBJ2-3 and V is TRBV12-3 or TRBV12-4; 9 bases agree with TRBD2. This CDR3 is 13 amino acids long. With V trimmed by 7 bases and J by 6 bases, 5 bases remained unmatched. CDR3: CASIAGVLDTQYF. The CDR3 DNA reads TGTGCCAGCATAGCGGGAGTGTTGGATACGCAGTATTTT.

As concerns this clone: Sequence at one end of the junction differs from germline and may be a read error. The chain joins TRBV7-7 to TRBJ2-1, with TRBD2 matching over 7 bases. The CDR3 loop spans 17 amino acids. Germline CDR1 SSHAT, CDR2 FNYEAQ (reference sequence). CDR3 amino acids: CASSPRPGGISYNEQFF. CDR3 nucleotide sequence: TGTGCTAGCAGCCCCCGCCCGGGAGGAATTTCCTACAATGAGCAGTTCTTC.

The chain employs TRBV19 and TRBJ1-2; D uncertain. The V gene lost 7 bases and the J gene lost 4 bases, with 10 bases spanning the gap. Germline values: CDR1 LNHDA, CDR2 SQIVND (reference sequence). The CDR3 is 12 residues long. The CDR3 nucleotides read TGTGCCAGTAAGCGGGAACTCTATGGCTACACCTTC. Amino acid sequence: CASKRELYGYTF.

The CDR3 DNA reads as TGTGCCAGCAGCGAGGGCCCCGACAGGGCAACTGAAGCTTTCTTT. It specifies CASSEGPDRATEAFF. The chain employs TRBV9 and TRBJ1-1; 7 nucleotides align to TRBD1. This CDR3 spans 15 amino acids. Germline V gene lookup returns CDR1 SGDLS and CDR2 YYNGEE. J was trimmed by 5 bases and V by 3 bases; bases with no gene match: 10.

The chain links TRBV7-6 to TRBJ2-5; possibly TRBD1 for D (7 bases). The V gene lost 0 bases and the J gene lost 5 bases, with 13 bases spanning the gap. The CDR3 is 15 amino acids. CDR1 SGHVS and CDR2 FNYEAQ come from the germline V gene. The CDR3 nucleotides read TGTGCCAGCAGCTTAGCGGCGGGACAGCTGGAGACCCAGTACTTC. Protein sequence: CASSLAAGQLETQYF. The variable domain in full, completed from reference TRBV7-6 and TRBJ2-5, reads GAGVSQSPRYKVTKRGQDVALRCDPISGHVSLYWYRQALGQGPEFLTYFNYEAQQDKSGLPNDRFSAERPEGSISTLTIQRTEQRDSAMYRCASSLAAGQLETQYFGPGTRLLVL.

The chain carries TRBV28 and TRBJ1-5, with 9 nucleotides matching TRBD1. Trimming at V came to 4 bases and at J to 9 bases, leaving 7 bases not matched to a gene. The germline V gene encodes CDR1 MDHEN and CDR2 SYDVKM. The CDR3 totals 14 residues. The CDR3: CASSSQGAVRPQHF. The CDR3 nucleotides read TGTGCCAGCAGTTCACAGGGGGCGGTTAGGCCCCAGCATTTT.

The chain employs TRBV24-1 and TRBJ2-5; TRBD1 is a possible D gene (5 bases). The CDR3 spans 14 residues. The V gene lost 3 bases and the J gene lost 2 bases, with 9 bases spanning the gap. In germline, CDR1 is KGHDR, CDR2 SFDVKD. This chain's CDR3 is CATSDRQQQETQYF. The CDR3 nucleotides are TGTGCCACCAGTGATAGACAGCAACAAGAGACCCAGTACTTC.

The genes are TRBV10-3 and TRBJ1-3; 12 bases are a match to TRBD1. V trimming: 6 bases; J trimming: 2 bases; junction bases outside the gene matches: 8. CDR1 ENHRY and CDR2 SYGVKD come from the germline V gene. This CDR3 is 17 amino acids long. In DNA, the CDR3 is TGTGCCATCAGGGGCCTGGGACAGGGGGCTACTGGAAACACCATATATTTT. It encodes CAIRGLGQGATGNTIYF.

V gene TRBV7-9 combines with J gene TRBJ1-1; the match to TRBD1 covers 7 bases. Germline loops: CDR1 SEHNR, CDR2 FQNEAQ (reference sequence). The ends lost 5 bases at V and 8 bases at J; junction bases unmatched: 11. The CDR3 is 14 amino acids. In DNA form, the CDR3 reads TGTGCCAGCAGCCCTCGGGACAGCTACTTCGAAGCTTTCTTT. It yields the protein CASSPRDSYFEAFF.

The J gene is TRBJ2-2, the V gene TRBV12-1; no DNA check was done on the table's D call, TRBD2. TRBV12-1 counts as a pseudogene. The CDR3 covers 15 residues. The CDR3 nucleotides are TGTGCCAGCAGCCGGGAGGGGTCGAACACCGGGGAGCTGTTTTTT. Its protein product is CASSREGSNTGELFF.

This clone appeared once. The chain couples TRBV5-1 to TRBJ1-1; D gene uncertain. Germline CDR1 SGHRS, CDR2 YFSETQ. CDR3 length: 18 amino acids. The V end lost 1 base, the J end lost 0 bases, and 19 bases lay between the germline ends. The CDR3 sequence: CASSLLSGRNGMNTEAFF. CDR3 sequence (DNA): TGCGCCAGCAGCTTGTTATCGGGGAGGAACGGAATGAACACTGAAGCTTTCTTT. The full variable domain, its missing parts supplied by reference TRBV5-1 and TRBJ1-1, is KAGVTQTPRYLIKTRGQQVTLSCSPISGHRSVSWYQQTPGQGLQFLFEYFSETQRNKGNFPGRFSGRQFSNSRSEMNVSTLELGDSALYLCASSLLSGRNGMNTEAFFGQGTRLTVV.

The rearrangement uses TRBV9 and TRBJ1-3; 8 bases match TRBD1. With 0 bases clipped from V and 4 bases from J, the junction kept 6 bases outside the gene matches. The germline V gene encodes CDR1 SGDLS and CDR2 YYNGEE. The CDR3 has 16 amino acids. DNA of the CDR3: TGTGCCAGCAGCGTAGGGACAGGGCGGTGGGGAAACACCATATATTTT. Translating it yields CASSVGTGRWGNTIYF. The full variable domain, in which reference TRBV9 and TRBJ1-3 provide the parts outside the CDR3, is DSGVTQTPKHLITATGQRVTLRCSPRSGDLSVYWYQQSLDQGLQFLIQYYNGEERAKGNILERFSAQQFPDLHSELNLSSLELGDSALYFCASSVGTGRWGNTIYFGEGSWLTVV.

The rearrangement links TRBV27 to TRBJ2-5; 7 nucleotides agree with TRBD2. The CDR3 runs 14 residues. The junction had 5 bases not matched to a gene; V was cut back by 3 bases and J by 4 bases. The germline CDR1 and CDR2 sequences are MNHEY and SMNVEV (reference sequence). The CDR3 sequence is CASSLGGYGETQYF. The CDR3 bases are TGTGCCAGCAGTTTGGGAGGGTATGGAGAGACCCAGTACTTC.

The chain links TRBV13 to TRBJ2-5; 9 nucleotides align to TRBD1. This CDR3 comprises 14 residues. Germline assignment: CDR1 PRHDT and CDR2 FYEKMQ (reference sequence). Trimming removed 5 bases from V and 2 bases from J; junction bases left unmatched: 3. CDR3 in amino acids: CASSGQGSQETQYF. The CDR3 DNA follows: TGTGCCAGCAGCGGACAGGGGAGTCAAGAGACCCAGTACTTC.

V and J are TRBV3-1 (or the pseudogene TRBV3-2) and TRBJ2-7, with D unresolved. The CDR3 consists of 13 residues. Germline loops: CDR1 LGHDT, CDR2 YNNKEL (reference sequence). The germline V and J ends were trimmed by 0 bases and 5 bases, with 8 bases remaining between them. The CDR3 protein is CASSQDLADEQYF. In nucleotides, the CDR3 is TGTGCCAGCAGCCAAGATTTAGCCGACGAGCAGTACTTC.

V is TRBV18 and J is TRBJ1-2, with 7 bases lining up with TRBD1. The CDR3 is 14 residues long. CDR1 KGHSH and CDR2 LQKENI come from the germline V gene. V gave up 2 bases and J gave up 8 bases; unmatched junction bases: 8. CDR3 sequence: CASSPGQGDGGYTF. CDR3 coding DNA: TGTGCCAGCTCACCAGGCCAGGGGGATGGAGGCTACACCTTC.

V usage is TRBV2 and J usage is TRBJ1-3, with no clear D. Trimming stripped 3 bases from V and 0 bases from J, with 9 bases between. The CDR3 is 15 amino acids. Per germline, CDR1 SNHLY and CDR2 FYNNEI. CDR3 region: CASSDTSSSGNTIYF. CDR3 DNA sequence: TGTGCCAGCAGTGATACTTCTTCCTCTGGAAACACCATATATTTT.

This clone has a single count. V usage is TRBV10-3 and J usage is TRBJ1-3; TRBD1 matches at 7 bases. The V and J ends lost 3 bases and 3 bases, in that order; junction bases with no gene match: 8. Germline CDR1 and CDR2: ENHRY and SYGVKD. This CDR3 is 16 amino acids long. CDR3 region: CAISDPGTVLGNTIYF. CDR3 DNA: TGTGCCATCAGTGACCCTGGGACAGTTCTTGGAAACACCATATATTTT.

This chain connects TRBV21-1 to TRBJ2-1; TRBD2 is the table's D call and was not checked against the DNA. TRBV21-1 is a pseudogene locus. This CDR3 contains 13 residues. CDR3 sequence reads: CASSIDSLDEQFF. In DNA form, the CDR3 reads TGTGCCAGCAGCATTGACTCCCTAGATGAGCAGTTCTTC.

The rearrangement uses TRBV11-3 and TRBJ2-1; perhaps TRBD2 as D (6 bases). Germline V gives CDR1 SGHNT, CDR2 YENEEA. This CDR3 comprises 14 residues. Between the trimmed V and J ends, which lost 2 bases and 8 bases, there was a span of 13 bases. For the CDR3, the DNA is TGTGCCAGCAGCTTAACCCAGTCTAGCGATGAGCAGTTCTTC. This encodes CASSLTQSSDEQFF.

The table lists this clone with a count of one. The chain joins TRBV19 to TRBJ1-3, with 8 bases matching TRBD1. The CDR3 consists of 16 residues. Trimming at V came to 3 bases and at J to 1 base, leaving 5 bases not matched to a gene. Germline CDR1 and CDR2: LNHDA and SQIVND (reference sequence). CDR3 bases: TGTGCCAGTAGTATGGACAGGGTGGTATCTGGAAACACCATATATTTT. This translates into CASSMDRVVSGNTIYF.

The rearrangement uses TRBV28 and TRBJ1-5; D ambiguous. V lost 5 bases and J lost 0, with 11 bases in between. The germline gives CDR1 MDHEN, CDR2 SYDVKM. This CDR3 contains 15 residues. DNA for the CDR3: TGTGCCAGCAGTCAACAGTATTATAGCAATCAGCCCCAGCATTTT. It encodes CASSQQYYSNQPQHF.

This clone was recorded a few times. This rearrangement joins TRBV7-6 to TRBJ2-5; TRBD2 aligns across 9 bases. V was clipped by 8 bases and J by 5 bases; unmatched bases: 15. This CDR3 contains 16 residues. Germline assignment: CDR1 SGHVS and CDR2 FNYEAQ. As DNA, the CDR3 is TGTGCCAGCGCGCGAGGTGGCGGGGGGGCCGGTGAGACCCAGTACTTC. Translation gives CASARGGGGAGETQYF. The full variable domain, with the rest looked up from reference TRBV7-6 and TRBJ2-5, is GAGVSQSPRYKVTKRGQDVALRCDPISGHVSLYWYRQALGQGPEFLTYFNYEAQQDKSGLPNDRFSAERPEGSISTLTIQRTEQRDSAMYRCASARGGGGAGETQYFGPGTRLLVL.